This T cell receptor beta chain derives from a study of shared clonotypes between healthy human individuals. Clones were sequenced by immunoSEQ multiplex PCR, and TCRdb holds only the in-frame ones, with some missing. The sample holds about 550,000 clones, less than 97% seen once. The ends were cut back, 6 bases at V and 1 base at J, with 16 bases in the middle. Germline V gives CDR1 MDHEN, CDR2 SYDVKM. This CDR3 has 15 residues. Naive CD8 populations comprised CD45RO-negative cells positively selected for CCR7, excluding terminally differentiated effector memory CD45RA+ cells. Sequencing input: naive CD8+ T cells sorted from blood. The clonotype was recovered from a woman aged 30 to 39 in good health. The chain employs TRBV28 and TRBJ2-7; perhaps D is TRBD1 or TRBD2 (5 bases each). The CDR3 protein is CASRGPGTGSYEQYF. For the CDR3, the DNA is TGTGCCAGCAGAGGGCCCGGGACGGGATCCTACGAGCAGTACTTC.